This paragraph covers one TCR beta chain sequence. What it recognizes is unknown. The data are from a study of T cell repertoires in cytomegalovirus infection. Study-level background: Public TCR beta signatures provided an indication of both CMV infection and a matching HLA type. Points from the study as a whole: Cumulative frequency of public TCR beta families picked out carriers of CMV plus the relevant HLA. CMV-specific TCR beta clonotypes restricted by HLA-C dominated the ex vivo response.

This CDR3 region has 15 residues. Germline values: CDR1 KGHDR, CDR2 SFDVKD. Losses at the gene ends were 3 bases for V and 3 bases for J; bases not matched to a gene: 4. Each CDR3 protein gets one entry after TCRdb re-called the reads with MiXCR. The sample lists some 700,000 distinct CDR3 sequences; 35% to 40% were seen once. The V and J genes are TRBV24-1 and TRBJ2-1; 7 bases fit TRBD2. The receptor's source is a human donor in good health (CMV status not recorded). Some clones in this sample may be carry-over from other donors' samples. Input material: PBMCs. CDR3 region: CATSDPGEGYNEQFF. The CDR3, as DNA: TGTGCCACCAGTGATCCGGGGGAGGGCTACAATGAGCAGTTCTTC.